These 5 T cell receptor beta chains were all obtained from the same sample, sequenced in a study of T-cell reconstitution after alpha-beta-depleted transplantation in children. Researchers prepared the TCRbeta library using unique molecular identifiers, the study reports. TCRdb re-derived calls from the PCR reads in MiXCR, one entry per CDR3 protein. The sample comprises around 800,000 distinct CDR3 sequences, roughly 15% of which are singletons, and approximately 5% rests with the top ten. The sample consisted of PBMCs, mostly from graft donor cells, taken 360 days after TCRalphabeta/CD19-depleted stem cell transplant. The receptors shown here come from a male patient between 10 and 17 years old who had a stem cell transplant for acute lymphoblastic leukemia, so the T cells may come from the graft donor.

CDR3 loop: CASRLREGDYGYTF. The CDR3 bases are TGTGCCAGCAGACTCAGAGAGGGGGACTATGGCTACACCTTC. V is TRBV7-8 and J is TRBJ1-2, with TRBD1 as a possible D gene (6 bases). With 6 bases removed from V and 3 bases from J, the gap between germline ends came to 14 bases. The germline CDR1 and CDR2 sequences are SGHVS and FQNEAQ. The CDR3 contains 14 residues.

The chain links TRBV5-8 to TRBJ2-3; D assignment may be TRBD1 or TRBD2 (7 bases each). V dropped 4 bases and J dropped 0 bases, with 12 bases sitting between them. CDR1 is SGHTS, CDR2 YDEGEE, per germline. CDR3 length: 15 amino acids. CDR3 DNA sequence: TGTGCCAGCAGCGTTCAGGGGGGGAGCACAGATACGCAGTATTTT. Translation gives CASSVQGGSTDTQYF.

This clonotype was seen a handful of times. As DNA, the CDR3 is TGTGCCAGCAGCTCTACACTAGCGAGCTCCTACGAGCAGTACTTC. It yields the protein CASSSTLASSYEQYF. This chain links TRBV12-3 or TRBV12-4 with TRBJ2-7; TRBD2 aligns across 7 bases. Trimming cost V 6 bases and J 0 bases; bases outside gene matches: 8. This CDR3 has 15 residues.

This chain uses TRBV5-5 with TRBJ2-5, with D unresolved. The CDR3 runs 16 residues. The germline V gene has CDR1 SGHKS and CDR2 YYEKEE (reference sequence). Trimming pared 5 bases from V and 1 base from J, leaving 18 bases between. As DNA, the CDR3 is TGTGCCAGCAGTCCGGGTATCGGAAACCTCCAAGAGACCCAGTACTTC. Translation: CASSPGIGNLQETQYF.

This clonotype was counted ten times or more. The V gene is TRBV5-1, the J gene TRBJ2-7; D gene uncertain. The germline gives CDR1 SGHRS, CDR2 YFSETQ. The length of the CDR3 is 14 residues. With 0 bases removed from V and 2 bases from J, the gap between germline ends came to 9 bases. CDR3 in DNA: TGCGCCAGCAGCTTGGGACCTGGCCCCTACGAGCAGTACTTC. The encoded protein is CASSLGPGPYEQYF.